This TCR beta chain originates from a study of regulatory T cells in long-lasting Graves disease. This sample's time point: newly diagnosed GD, antithyroid drugs for less than 3 months. The TCR library was made from RNA extracted from PBMCs. Staff took about 10 milliliters of peripheral blood and put it into EDTA tubes. This clonotype turned up a few times. The antigen remains undetermined. This may arise from a read error, as a much more abundant clone is one base away. Study conclusions and caveats: Persistent disease showed a preference for TRBV28, TRBJ1-2 and TRBJ2-5.

With iRepertoire HTBI primers and Arm-PCR of CDR3 regions, TCR beta libraries were built. TCRdb used MiXCR to reprocess the multiplex PCR reads, holding one entry per CDR3 protein. The sample lists 400,000 to 500,000 distinct CDR3 sequences; 14% to 15% were seen once. CDR1 is KGHDR and CDR2 is SFDVKD in the germline V gene. V was cut by 3 bases and J by 5 bases, with 18 bases left in between. The CDR3 consists of 16 residues. These data were also filed under a second study, of T cells in Graves' hyperthyroidism and ophthalmopathy. That report adds: Calling Graves' hyperthyroidism stable meant ophthalmopathy did not progress within 18 months. A first-round RT-PCR of the TCR CDR3 used the HTBI primer set.

The source was peripheral blood mononuclear cells (PBMCs), collected at new diagnosis, from a patient treated with antithyroid drugs. This clonotype originated in a woman in her 40s with Graves disease. The chain has TRBV24-1 and TRBJ2-5; maybe TRBD2 (5 bases). This chain's CDR3 is CATSDPPERLGETQYF. DNA for the CDR3: TGTGCCACCAGTGATCCCCCCGAGCGGCTGGGGGAGACCCAGTACTTC.